This TCR beta chain was documented in a study of T-cell reconstitution after alpha-beta-depleted transplantation in children. This clonotype was seen repeatedly, ten times or more. Unique molecular identifiers were built into the TCRbeta library. From the PCR reads, TCRdb called clonotypes with MiXCR, one entry per CDR3 protein. The data contain thousands of distinct CDR3 sequences, about 9.3% of them singletons. This CDR3 is 14 amino acids long. Germline-derived CDR1 and CDR2 are SGHVS and FQNEAQ. Trimming left V 0 bases short and J 2 bases short, with 8 bases between. The chain recombines TRBV7-8 with TRBJ2-7; D is ambiguous. The receptor comes from a male patient aged 2-10 years who had a stem cell transplant for acute lymphoblastic leukemia, so the T cells may come from the graft donor. The input for sequencing was PBMCs, mostly from graft donor cells, taken 180 days after TCRalphabeta/CD19-depleted stem cell transplant. The CDR3 loop is CASSLALLTYEQYF. CDR3 in DNA: TGTGCCAGCAGCTTAGCGTTATTGACCTACGAGCAGTACTTC.